The 8 T cell receptor beta chains listed next were all sequenced from one sample in a study of cytomegalovirus exposure and HLA in healthy donors. Vbeta (60) and Jbeta (13) primers were used in the PCR. Sequenced by immunoSEQ multiplex PCR; TCRdb stores in-frame clones only, minus some. The sample carries around 160,000 clones, about four fifths recorded once. The source material was PBMCs. Every receptor here comes from a male donor in good health and CMV-seropositive.

The rearrangement joins TRBV18 to TRBJ2-5; D is possibly TRBD2 (6 bases). The CDR3 covers 14 residues. Trimming shortened V by 3 bases and J by 4 bases, and 12 bases separated the two germline ends. CDR1 and CDR2 (germline): KGHSH, LQKENI. As DNA, the CDR3 is TGTGCCAGCTCACCGTGGGGAGCGGGAGAGACCCAGTACTTC. Protein sequence: CASSPWGAGETQYF.

V usage is TRBV4-1 and J usage is TRBJ1-1, with D possibly being TRBD1 (5 bases). Germline CDR1 MGHRA, CDR2 YSYEKL. Trimming pared 4 bases from V and 7 bases from J, leaving 13 bases between. This CDR3 spans 13 amino acids. Here the CDR3 DNA reads TGCGCCAGCAGCCGGGATGGGGCCCGTGAAGCTTTCTTT. This encodes CASSRDGAREAFF.

The rearrangement joins TRBV10-3 to TRBJ1-1; no definite D call. V was clipped by 7 bases and J by 1 base, with 13 bases between them. CDR1 is ENHRY and CDR2 is SYGVKD in the germline V gene. This CDR3 contains 14 residues. The CDR3 spells CAITSGSRNTEAFF. The DNA of the CDR3 is TGTGCCATCACCTCCGGGTCCCGGAACACTGAAGCTTTCTTT.

This clone was picked up many times. The chain is built from TRBV6-1 and TRBJ1-6; 9 nucleotides align to TRBD1. The CDR3 sequence is 15 residues long. Trimming cost V 4 bases and J 9 bases; bases outside gene matches: 7. CDR1 is MNHNS and CDR2 is SASEGT in the germline V gene. The CDR3 is CASSAGTGQVSPLHF. CDR3 bases: TGTGCCAGCAGTGCCGGGACAGGGCAGGTTTCACCCCTCCACTTT.

This sequence joins TRBV7-9 and TRBJ2-3; weak D call: TRBD1 (6 bases). Trimming removed 11 bases at V and 6 bases at J, with 15 bases between. Germline CDR1 SEHNR, CDR2 FQNEAQ (reference sequence). CDR3 size: 12 residues. The CDR3 protein is CAWGPKFDTQYF. CDR3 coding DNA: TGTGCCTGGGGGCCGAAGTTCGATACGCAGTATTTT.

The chain has TRBV29-1 and TRBJ2-1, with 8 bases matching TRBD2. The CDR3 covers 15 residues. V was clipped by 4 bases and J by 1 base; unmatched bases: 6. The germline V gene has CDR1 SQVTM and CDR2 ANQGSEA. CDR3 sequence reads: CSVGWASGSYNEQFF. The CDR3 bases are TGCAGCGTTGGATGGGCTAGCGGGTCCTACAATGAGCAGTTCTTC.

The sample holds a few counts of this clone. The chain is built from TRBV4-3 and TRBJ2-7; 8 bases fit TRBD1. Germline loops: CDR1 LGHNA, CDR2 YSLEER. This CDR3 region has 16 residues. V dropped 4 bases and J dropped 2; count of bases not matched to a gene: 10. DNA for the CDR3: TGCGCCAGCAGCCCGGGACAGGCTCCTTCTACCTACGAGCAGTACTTC. Translating gives CASSPGQAPSTYEQYF.

This clone was picked up one time. This rearrangement joins TRBV7-2 to TRBJ1-1; 7 nucleotides agree with TRBD1. The CDR3 consists of 15 residues. J lost 4 bases, V lost 5 bases, and 10 bases had no gene match. Per the germline V gene, CDR1 is SGHTA and CDR2 is FQGNSA. The CDR3 protein is CASSLGLTGATEAFF. CDR3 nucleotides: TGTGCCAGCAGCCTTGGGTTAACAGGGGCCACTGAAGCTTTCTTT.